Shown below are 11 T cell receptor beta chains from a single sample sequenced in a study of blood T cell repertoires in COVID-19. The assay was immunoSEQ multiplex PCR, and TCRdb's table has in-frame clones only and misses some. The sample has about 120,000 clones; more than 90% are singletons. Specimen: peripheral blood. The receptor source for this set is a man aged 55-75 years with COVID-19, enrolled during active disease.

The CDR3 reads CASSLGLNTYEQYF. DNA for the CDR3: TGCGCCAGCAGCTTGGGACTTAATACCTACGAGCAGTACTTC. V gene TRBV5-1 combines with J gene TRBJ2-7; the D is unclear. Per the germline V gene, CDR1 is SGHRS and CDR2 is YFSETQ. This CDR3 has 14 residues. Trimming stripped 0 bases from V and 2 bases from J, with 9 bases between.

The CDR3 DNA reads as TGTGCCAGCAGTCCAGGGGTCACTAATGAAAAACTGTTTTTT. It codes for CASSPGVTNEKLFF. The rearrangement joins TRBV28 to TRBJ1-4; a weak D match, TRBD1 (6 bases). CDR1 is MDHEN, CDR2 SYDVKM, per germline. The CDR3 covers 14 residues. V was trimmed by 5 bases and J by 2 bases, leaving 9 bases between them.

J is TRBJ2-1 and V is TRBV3-1 (or the pseudogene TRBV3-2), with 7 bases identical to TRBD2. The CDR3 runs 14 residues. Per the germline V gene, CDR1 is LGHDT and CDR2 is YNNKEL (reference sequence). V shed 4 bases, J shed 7 bases, and the junction held 7 bases outside the gene matches. The CDR3 sequence is CASSPRLAGNEQFF. DNA of the CDR3: TGTGCCAGCAGCCCCCGACTAGCAGGGAATGAGCAGTTCTTC.

The chain carries TRBV3-1 (or the pseudogene TRBV3-2) and TRBJ2-1; TRBD2 matches 14 bases. Trimming at V came to 3 bases and at J to 11 bases, leaving 12 bases not matched to a gene. This CDR3 spans 17 amino acids. Germline V gene data show CDR1 as LGHDT and CDR2 as YNNKEL (reference sequence). CDR3 sequence: CASSQMSGLAGGPQQFF. The DNA for the CDR3 is TGTGCCAGCAGCCAGATGTCCGGACTAGCGGGAGGCCCCCAGCAGTTCTTC.

The chain is built from TRBV30 and TRBJ1-5; D gene uncertain. This CDR3 has 15 residues. Trimming removed 2 bases at V and 2 bases at J, with 13 bases between. Germline CDR1 GTSNPN, CDR2 SVGIG (reference sequence). The CDR3 sequence: CAWSTGSSGNQPQHF. In DNA, the CDR3 is TGTGCCTGGAGTACCGGGTCCTCGGGCAATCAGCCCCAGCATTTT.

J is TRBJ2-1 and V is TRBV5-4; 10 bases map to TRBD2. This CDR3 has 16 residues. CDR1 is SGHNT and CDR2 is YYREEE in the germline V gene (reference sequence). V lost 2 bases to trimming and J lost 7 bases; unmatched junction nucleotides: 9. CDR3 loop: CASSFSASGRYNEQFF. CDR3 DNA sequence: TGTGCCAGCAGCTTTAGTGCTAGCGGGAGATATAATGAGCAGTTCTTC.

The chain joins TRBV7-8 to TRBJ1-4; 7 positions agree with TRBD1. Germline CDR1 and CDR2: SGHVS and FQNEAQ. The CDR3 extends over 16 amino acids. V lost 4 bases, J lost 0 bases, and 5 bases stayed unmatched. The CDR3: CASSYRDRATNEKLFF. The CDR3 nucleotides are TGTGCCAGCAGCTACCGGGACAGAGCAACTAATGAAAAACTGTTTTTT.

This chain uses TRBV28 with TRBJ2-7; perhaps TRBD1 as D (6 bases). Germline CDR1 and CDR2: MDHEN and SYDVKM. The CDR3 totals 13 residues. V gave up 2 bases and J gave up 3 bases, with 8 bases separating them. The CDR3 DNA reads TGTGCCAGCAGTTTAGGGGGCGTCTACGAGCAGTACTTC. This gives the protein CASSLGGVYEQYF.

The genes are TRBV24-1 and TRBJ1-2; 7 bases match TRBD1. Germline CDR1 and CDR2: KGHDR and SFDVKD. There are 14 residues in the CDR3. Trimming removed 4 bases from V and 4 bases from J; junction bases left unmatched: 5. The CDR3 nucleotides read TGTGCCACCAGTGACAACGACAGGGCCTATGGCTACACCTTC. Protein: CATSDNDRAYGYTF.

This chain connects TRBV19 to TRBJ1-1; tentative D call: TRBD1 (5 bases). V lost 7 bases to trimming and J lost 5 bases, with 17 bases between them. Germline V CDR1 and CDR2: LNHDA, SQIVND (reference sequence). CDR3 length equals 14 residues. DNA for the CDR3: TGTGCCAGTATACGGCAGGGAAGTGTTACTGAAGCTTTCTTT. Translation gives CASIRQGSVTEAFF.

The V gene is TRBV5-1, the J gene TRBJ2-5; weak D call: TRBD1 (5 bases). V shed 0 bases and J shed 1 base, with 7 bases lying between them. Germline CDR1 SGHRS, CDR2 YFSETQ. The CDR3 sequence is 14 residues long. CDR3: CASSLVDSQETQYF. The CDR3 nucleotides are TGCGCCAGCAGCTTGGTAGACAGCCAAGAGACCCAGTACTTC.